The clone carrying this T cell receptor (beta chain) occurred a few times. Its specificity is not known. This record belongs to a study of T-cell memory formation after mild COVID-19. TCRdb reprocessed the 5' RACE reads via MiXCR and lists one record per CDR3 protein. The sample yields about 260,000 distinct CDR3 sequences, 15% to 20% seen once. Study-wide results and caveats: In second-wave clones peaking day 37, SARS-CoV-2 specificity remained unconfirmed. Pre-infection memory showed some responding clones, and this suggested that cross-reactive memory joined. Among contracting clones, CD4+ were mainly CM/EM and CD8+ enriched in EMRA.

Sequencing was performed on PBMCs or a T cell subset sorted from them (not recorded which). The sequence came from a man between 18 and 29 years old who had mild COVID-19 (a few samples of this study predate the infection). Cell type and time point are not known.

The CDR3 DNA reads as TGCGCCAGCAGCTTGGGATCAGGACTAGCGGGGGTCAATGAGCAGTTCTTC. Translating it yields CASSLGSGLAGVNEQFF. The V call is TRBV5-1, the J call TRBJ2-1; 13 bases map to TRBD2. CDR3 length: 17 amino acids. Trimming removed 0 bases from V and 6 bases from J; junction bases left unmatched: 6. CDR1 is SGHRS, CDR2 YFSETQ, per germline.